The clone carrying this TCR beta chain was detected only once. This entry belongs to a study of control samples from healthy donors and cancer patients. Germline lookup yields CDR1 SQVTM and CDR2 ANQGSEA. This CDR3 region has 13 residues. The ends were cut back, 7 bases at V and 8 bases at J, with 15 bases in the middle. Assay used: immunoSEQ multiplex PCR; TCRdb lists only in-frame clones, some missing. The sample yields some 13,000 clones, 60% to 85% seen once. Sequencing used formalin-fixed, paraffin-embedded tissue. The V gene is TRBV29-1, the J gene TRBJ1-6; D is ambiguous. The clonotype comes from a male donor with melanoma. DNA of the CDR3: TGCAGCGCTAGATACAACGCAGATTCACCCCTCCACTTT. It encodes CSARYNADSPLHF.